Presented here are 15 T cell receptor beta chains from one specimen sequenced in a study of cytomegalovirus exposure and HLA in healthy donors. PCR employed 60 Vbeta and 13 Jbeta primers. This table comes from immunoSEQ multiplex PCR, and its TCRdb copy is limited to in-frame clones, with some not included. This sample has approximately 59,000 clones, with 60% to 70% found just once. Material for sequencing was PBMCs. Receptor source: a middle-aged man in good health and CMV-seropositive.

The rearrangement uses TRBV7-2 and TRBJ1-6; no clear D gene. The CDR3 sequence is 16 residues long. Per the germline V gene, CDR1 is SGHTA and CDR2 is FQGNSA. V lost 3 bases and J 0 bases, leaving 9 bases between the germline ends. The CDR3 sequence is CASSLDSSSYNSPLHF. The DNA of the CDR3 is TGTGCCAGCAGCTTGGACTCGAGCTCCTATAATTCACCCCTCCACTTT.

V and J are TRBV18 and TRBJ1-5; D possibly corresponds to TRBD1 (5 bases). The CDR3 contains 14 residues. Germline loops: CDR1 KGHSH, CDR2 LQKENI. The ends were cut back, 7 bases at V and 9 bases at J, with 19 bases in the middle. Here the CDR3 reads CASFSGGAGGPQHF. CDR3 DNA: TGTGCCAGCTTTTCCGGTGGGGCCGGCGGGCCCCAGCATTTT. The entire variable domain, with the rest obtained from reference TRBV18 and TRBJ1-5, is as follows: NAGVMQNPRHLVRRRGQEARLRCSPMKGHSHVYWYRQLPEEGLKFMVYLQKENIIDESGMPKERFSAEFPKEGPSILRIQQVVRGDSAAYFCASFSGGAGGPQHFGDGTRLSIL.

There are a few counts of this clone. The rearrangement joins TRBV21-1 to TRBJ2-5; TRBD2 is the table's D call and was not checked against the DNA. TRBV21-1 is tagged as a pseudogene. The CDR3 is 15 residues long. CDR3 amino acids: CASSTSWAGEETQYF. In nucleotides, the CDR3 is TGTGCCAGCAGCACCTCCTGGGCGGGGGAAGAGACCCAGTACTTC.

This clone was recorded a few times. This sequence joins TRBV9 and TRBJ2-1, with TRBD2 matching over 9 bases. The CDR3 spans 15 residues. V trimming: 4 bases; J trimming: 3 bases; junction bases outside the gene matches: 5. Germline values: CDR1 SGDLS, CDR2 YYNGEE. CDR3 sequence: CASSPSSGNYNEQFF. In DNA, the CDR3 is TGTGCCAGCAGCCCTTCTAGCGGGAACTACAATGAGCAGTTCTTC.

J is TRBJ2-7 and V is TRBV10-2, with 8 positions matching TRBD2. The CDR3 has 15 residues. Per germline, CDR1 WSHSY and CDR2 SAAADI. The J segment lost 5 bases and the V segment lost 3 bases, leaving 9 bases of the junction unmatched. CDR3 coding DNA: TGCGCCAGCAGTGACAGCGGGAGTACGTCCCACGAGCAGTACTTC. As protein: CASSDSGSTSHEQYF.

Details on this clone: One end of the junction does not line up with germline, which may come from a read error. The V gene is TRBV9, the J gene TRBJ2-5, with D possibly TRBD1 on 5 matching bases. CDR3 length equals 14 residues. Germline V CDR1 and CDR2: SGDLS, YYNGEE. The CDR3 region has the DNA TGTGCCAGCAGCCCTAGTGGTGGGGCCGGTCTGGGTAACTTC. It translates to CASSPSGGAGLGNF.

V and J are TRBV29-1 and TRBJ2-5; maybe TRBD1 (6 bases). In germline, CDR1 is SQVTM, CDR2 ANQGSEA. V shed 4 bases and J shed 5 bases, with 14 bases lying between them. The CDR3 is made up of 13 amino acids. CDR3 residues: CSVAPRGLETQYF. CDR3 in DNA: TGCAGCGTTGCCCCGAGGGGGTTGGAGACCCAGTACTTC.

The rearrangement joins TRBV4-3 to TRBJ2-5; TRBD2 matches at 12 bases. Germline CDR1 and CDR2: LGHNA and YSLEER. CDR3 length: 16 residues. V trimming: 3 bases; J trimming: 5 bases; junction bases outside the gene matches: 7. CDR3 region: CASSQASGGALETQYF. CDR3 nucleotide sequence: TGCGCCAGCAGCCAGGCTAGCGGGGGGGCCCTGGAGACCCAGTACTTC.

The DNA for the CDR3 is TGTGCCAGCAGCTTGGGACAGGGGAGCAATCAGCCCCAGCATTTT. It specifies CASSLGQGSNQPQHF. This sequence joins TRBV5-4 and TRBJ1-5; TRBD1 matches 8 bases. CDR3 length: 15 residues. Looked up from germline, CDR1 is SGHNT and CDR2 is YYREEE (reference sequence). The junction had 0 bases not matched to a gene; V was cut back by 0 bases and J by 1 base.

The gene calls are TRBV9 and TRBJ2-1; TRBD1 agrees at 8 bases. Trimming removed 0 bases from V and 9 bases from J; junction bases left unmatched: 5. The CDR3 runs to 14 residues. Germline V gene lookup returns CDR1 SGDLS and CDR2 YYNGEE. The CDR3 region has the DNA TGTGCCAGCAGCGTAGCAGCAGGGGGCTTTGAGCAGTTCTTC. Amino acids: CASSVAAGGFEQFF.

The genes are TRBV5-1 and TRBJ2-7; 10 bases agree with TRBD1. Germline trimming cut 4 bases from V and 3 bases from J; bases unmatched to any gene: 7. The CDR3 runs to 15 residues. Germline-derived CDR1 and CDR2 are SGHRS and YFSETQ. CDR3 DNA sequence: TGCGCCAGCAGCGCCGGGACAGGGGATTACTACGAGCAGTACTTC. This sequence encodes CASSAGTGDYYEQYF.

The chain joins TRBV7-9 to TRBJ2-3, with a possible D match to TRBD1 (5 bases). V shed 5 bases and J shed 4 bases, with 10 bases lying between them. CDR1 SEHNR and CDR2 FQNEAQ come from the germline V gene (reference sequence). This CDR3 has 13 amino acids. The CDR3 here is CASSPPGPDTQYF. The DNA for the CDR3 is TGTGCCAGCAGCCCGCCAGGGCCAGATACGCAGTATTTT.

This clone was detected once. The chain has TRBV2 and TRBJ1-2; 8 bases agree with TRBD1. V lost 3 bases to trimming and J lost 4 bases; unmatched junction nucleotides: 1. This CDR3 comprises 13 residues. Germline V gene lookup returns CDR1 SNHLY and CDR2 FYNNEI. The CDR3 DNA reads as TGTGCCAGCAGTGAGGGGACAGGCTATGGCTACACCTTC. It is translated as CASSEGTGYGYTF.

This clone appeared a few times. This sequence joins TRBV5-8 and TRBJ2-5; 8 bases are a match to TRBD2. This CDR3 is built from 17 residues. From germline, CDR1 is SGHTS and CDR2 YDEGEE. The V and J ends lost 0 bases and 7 bases, in that order; junction bases with no gene match: 14. The CDR3 coding sequence is TGTGCCAGCAGCTTGGGAAGCGGGGGCCCCCTCACAGTGACCCAGTACTTC. This gives the protein CASSLGSGGPLTVTQYF. Drawing the rest from reference TRBV5-8 and TRBJ2-5, the complete variable domain is EAGVTQSPTHLIKTRGQQATLRCSPISGHTSVYWYQQALGLGLQFLLWYDEGEERNRGNFPPRFSGRQFPNYSSELNVNALELEDSALYLCASSLGSGGPLTVTQYFGPGTRLLVL.

The rearrangement joins TRBV4-2 to TRBJ2-1; 14 positions match TRBD2. Germline assignment: CDR1 LGHNA and CDR2 YNFKEQ. J lost 6 bases, V lost 0 bases, and 4 bases had no gene match. This CDR3 spans 17 amino acids. The CDR3 is CASSQERGTSGGNEQFF. The CDR3 nucleotides read TGTGCCAGCAGCCAAGAGCGCGGGACTAGCGGGGGCAATGAGCAGTTCTTC.